The clone carrying this T cell receptor (beta chain) was counted once. The V gene lost 7 bases and the J gene lost 2 bases, with 8 bases spanning the gap. The germline gives CDR1 SNHLY, CDR2 FYNNEI. The CDR3 contains 13 residues. The sample comes from a study of blood T cell repertoires in COVID-19. Overall study context: Material from acute and convalescent COVID-19 was sourced from the United States, Italy and Spain.

Some clones are missing from TCRdb's copy, which holds only in-frame ones; the method was immunoSEQ multiplex PCR. The sample has hundreds of thousands of clones; roughly 80% are singletons. Source material: peripheral blood. The V call is TRBV2, the J call TRBJ2-2; D might be TRBD2 (6 bases). The receptor's source is an elderly woman with acute or convalescent COVID-19. The CDR3 DNA follows: TGTGCCAGCAACGGACTAAACACCGGGGAGCTGTTTTTT. Amino acid sequence: CASNGLNTGELFF.